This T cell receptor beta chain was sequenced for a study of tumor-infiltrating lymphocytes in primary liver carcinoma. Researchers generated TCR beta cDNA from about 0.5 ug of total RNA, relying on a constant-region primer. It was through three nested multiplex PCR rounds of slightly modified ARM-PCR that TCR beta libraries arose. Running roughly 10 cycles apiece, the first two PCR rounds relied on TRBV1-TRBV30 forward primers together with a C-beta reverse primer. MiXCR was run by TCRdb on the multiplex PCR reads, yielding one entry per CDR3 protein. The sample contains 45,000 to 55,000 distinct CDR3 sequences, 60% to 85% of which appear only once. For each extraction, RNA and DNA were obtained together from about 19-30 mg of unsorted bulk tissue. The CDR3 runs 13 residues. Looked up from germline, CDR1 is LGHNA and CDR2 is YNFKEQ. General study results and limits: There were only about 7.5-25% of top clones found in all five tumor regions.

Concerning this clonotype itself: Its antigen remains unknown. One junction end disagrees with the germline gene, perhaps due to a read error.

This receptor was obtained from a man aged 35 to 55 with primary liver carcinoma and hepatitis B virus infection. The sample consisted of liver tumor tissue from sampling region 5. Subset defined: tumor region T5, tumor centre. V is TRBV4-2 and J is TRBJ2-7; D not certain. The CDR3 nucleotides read TGTGCCAGCAGCCATCTTCTGACCTACGAGCAGTATTTC. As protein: CASSHLLTYEQYF.